This TCR beta chain comes out of a study of shared clonotypes between healthy human individuals (dated by TCRdb to the early 2020s). A note on the overall study: A couple of women and a few men aged 18 to 49 years were included in the cohort. To estimate repertoire size and how much clonotypes are shared between individuals, the study performed deep sequencing of blood TCR repertoires from 4 to 6 healthy adults. For each donor, three plates each were used for CD4 naive and CD4 memory, two plates were used for CD8 naive, and one plate was used for CD8 memory. Between about 0.85 and 10 billion PBMCs per donor were obtained by leukapheresis. Different laboratories and diverse techniques were used to prepare libraries and sequence TCR repertoires, to increase sequencing depth and limit assay-specific biases.

Notes on this clone: Its antigen target is currently unknown. No clone much larger than this one lies a single base away; base qualities are absent.

The donors were healthy, HIV-negative adults with no recently reported acute infections or vaccinations. Every donor was a Caucasian adult residing in Nashville, Tennessee, USA. CD4+ T cells were enriched by magnetic negative selection, after which naive cells were positively selected on CD45RA and the negative fraction was taken as the memory subset. Blood was obtained by leukapheresis, after which PBMCs were separated by Ficoll-Histopaque density gradient centrifugation and cryopreserved in liquid nitrogen vapor phase. Analytical flow cytometry was used to check the purity and quantity of every magnetically sorted T cell population. Genomic DNA was isolated from each sorted fraction and quantified by UV absorbance on a Nanodrop 2000c. TCR CDR3 regions were amplified from genomic DNA by multiplex PCR using the deep immunoSEQ assay. Genomic DNA extracted from each cell subset was distributed evenly over all wells of several immunoSEQ 96-well plates, and each plate served as one replicate. For sorted subsets, around 200 ng genomic DNA, equal to tens of thousands of T cell genomes, was loaded into each replicate PCR. Purified libraries were quantified with a Qubit 3.0 fluorometer, sized on a Bioanalyzer 2100, and re-quantified with the KAPA Library Quantification kit. Every immunoSEQ 96-well plate was sequenced on a separate single-read 150-cycle Illumina NextSeq 550 flow cell. The original pipeline was this. Because the immunoSEQ output included only junctional sequences and no quality scores, the filtering could not be the same as the filtering used for full-length reads. To assign V/J genes and CDR3, sequences were annotated using PyIR, a Python wrapper for IgBLAST v1.9, with IMGT germline references. Reads were removed for weak V/J assignments (E-value above 1e-6), missing CDR3, stop codons, out-of-frame junctions, or ambiguous translated residues. V3J clonotypes were defined by identical inferred V gene, J gene, and CDR3 amino acid sequence. To compute the percentage overlap between repertoires, the number of shared unique clonotypes was divided by the size of the smaller repertoire. Repertoire richness was assessed with RTK rarefaction, the Chao1 estimator, and Recon v2.1 estimates of unobserved clonotypes. OLGA was used to compute generation probabilities for all TCRbeta clonotypes that the gDNA method yielded from a few donors. TCRdb stores this immuneACCESS table with in-frame sequences only. Part of the clones is absent; in the studies checked, under half of the shortfall reflects unresolved V genes, and no reason is known for the rest. The V and J calls and clone size were taken over from that table, and D and trimming were inferred from the DNA. The sample contains more than 2 million clones, 95% of them found a single time. The top ten constitute around 0.13% of the sample.

The research as a whole found: Sharing across several donors was observed for approximately 5% of naive CD4, 3% to 3.5% of naive CD8, 2% to 2.5% of memory CD4, and roughly 0.4% of memory CD8 clonotypes. Because the study included a small number of donors, the genetic and exposure-history diversity represented was limited. Pairwise subsampling indicated that sequencing depth was expected to affect the degree of clonotype sharing among donors. Higher generation probabilities were observed for clonotypes shared by all four sorted-subset donors than for non-shared clonotypes. Sampling was restricted to blood, and TCR repertoires in tissue are likely to differ from TCR repertoires in blood. Incomplete sequencing was indicated by rarefaction of sorted-subset datasets, despite the large sequencing depth. Naive subsets generally had larger estimated clonotype richness than memory subsets.

Specimen: naive CD4+ T cells sorted from blood. According to the study, the label for this sample's cell subset or site signals: CD45RA+ positively selected. This TCR was recovered from a young man in good health.

The DNA sequence is given as TGTGCCAGGAAAGGGACGGACTATGGCTACACCTTC. It encodes CARKGTDYGYTF. In this chain, TRBV2 is recombined with TRBJ1-2, with TRBD1 perhaps the D gene, on 5 matching bases. CDR1 and CDR2, looked up from the germline V gene, are SNHLY and FYNNEI. From cysteine to phenylalanine, the CDR3 is 12 amino acids long. CDR3 DNA only is kept here, 36 bases in frame from base 1. The junction carries 11 bases between V and J, which are trimmed by 9 bases and 3 bases respectively.